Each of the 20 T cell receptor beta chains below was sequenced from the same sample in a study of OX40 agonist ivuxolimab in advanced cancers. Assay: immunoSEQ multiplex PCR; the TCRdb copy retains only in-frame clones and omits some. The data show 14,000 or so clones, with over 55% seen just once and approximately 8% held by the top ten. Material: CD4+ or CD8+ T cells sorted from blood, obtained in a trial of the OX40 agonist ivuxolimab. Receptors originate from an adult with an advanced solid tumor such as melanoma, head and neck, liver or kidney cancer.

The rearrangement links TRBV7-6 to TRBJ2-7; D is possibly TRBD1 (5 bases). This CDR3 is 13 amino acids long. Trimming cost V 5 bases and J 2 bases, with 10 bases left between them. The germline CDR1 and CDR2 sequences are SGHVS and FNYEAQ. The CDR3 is CASSPRQTYEQYF. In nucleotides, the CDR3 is TGTGCCAGCAGCCCCCGACAGACCTACGAGCAGTACTTC.

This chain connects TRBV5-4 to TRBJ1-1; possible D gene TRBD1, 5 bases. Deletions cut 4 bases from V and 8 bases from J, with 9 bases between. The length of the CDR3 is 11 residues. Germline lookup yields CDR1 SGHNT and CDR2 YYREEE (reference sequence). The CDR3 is CASSGASEAFF. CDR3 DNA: TGTGCCAGCAGCGGGGCCTCCGAAGCTTTCTTT. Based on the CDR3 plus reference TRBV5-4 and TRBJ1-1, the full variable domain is ETGVTQSPTHLIKTRGQQVTLRCSSQSGHNTVSWYQQALGQGPQFIFQYYREEENGRGNFPPRFSGLQFPNYSSELNVNALELDDSALYLCASSGASEAFFGQGTRLTVV.

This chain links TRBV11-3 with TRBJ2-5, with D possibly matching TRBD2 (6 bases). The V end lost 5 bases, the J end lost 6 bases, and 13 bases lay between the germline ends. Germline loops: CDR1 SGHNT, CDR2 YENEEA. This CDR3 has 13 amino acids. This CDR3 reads CASSPPAGQTQYF. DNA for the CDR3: TGTGCCAGCAGCCCCCCCGCGGGGCAGACCCAGTACTTC.

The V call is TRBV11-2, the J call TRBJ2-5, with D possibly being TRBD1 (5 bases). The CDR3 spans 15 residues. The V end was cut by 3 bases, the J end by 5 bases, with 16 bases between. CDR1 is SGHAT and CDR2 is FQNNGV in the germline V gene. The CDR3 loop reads CASSLSGIKGETQYF. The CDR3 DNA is TGTGCCAGCAGCTTGTCTGGGATCAAGGGGGAGACCCAGTACTTC.

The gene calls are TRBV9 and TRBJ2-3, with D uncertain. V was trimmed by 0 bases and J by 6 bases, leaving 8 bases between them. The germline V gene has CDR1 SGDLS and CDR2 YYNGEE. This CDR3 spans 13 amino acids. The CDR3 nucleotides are TGTGCCAGCAGCGTAGGGGGATCGGATACGCAGTATTTT. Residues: CASSVGGSDTQYF.

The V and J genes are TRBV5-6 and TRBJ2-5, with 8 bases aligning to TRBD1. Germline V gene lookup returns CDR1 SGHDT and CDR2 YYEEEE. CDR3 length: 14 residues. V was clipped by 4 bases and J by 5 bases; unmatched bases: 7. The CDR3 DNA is TGTGCCAGCAGCCCAGGACAGGGCATGGAGACCCAGTACTTC. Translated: CASSPGQGMETQYF.

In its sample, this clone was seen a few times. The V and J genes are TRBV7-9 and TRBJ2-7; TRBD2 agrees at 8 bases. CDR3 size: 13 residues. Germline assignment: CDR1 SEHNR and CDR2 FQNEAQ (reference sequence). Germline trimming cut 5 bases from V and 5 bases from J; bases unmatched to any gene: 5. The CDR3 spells CASSAGGVNEQYF. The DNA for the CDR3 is TGTGCCAGCAGCGCCGGGGGGGTTAACGAGCAGTACTTC.

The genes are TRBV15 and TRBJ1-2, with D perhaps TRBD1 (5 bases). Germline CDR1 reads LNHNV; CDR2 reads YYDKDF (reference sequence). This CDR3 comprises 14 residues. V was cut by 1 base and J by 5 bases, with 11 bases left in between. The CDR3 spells CATSRVQGRYGYTF. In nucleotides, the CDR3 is TGTGCCACCAGCAGAGTGCAGGGAAGGTATGGCTACACCTTC. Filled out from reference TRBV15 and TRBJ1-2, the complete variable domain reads DAMVIQNPRYQVTQFGKPVTLSCSQTLNHNVMYWYQQKSSQAPKLLFHYYDKDFNNEADTPDNFQSRRPNTSFCFLDIRSPGLGDTAMYLCATSRVQGRYGYTFGSGTRLTVV.

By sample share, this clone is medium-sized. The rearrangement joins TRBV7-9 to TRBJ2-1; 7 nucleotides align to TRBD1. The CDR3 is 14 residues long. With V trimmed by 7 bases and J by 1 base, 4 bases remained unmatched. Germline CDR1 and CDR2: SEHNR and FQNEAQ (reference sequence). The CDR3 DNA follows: TGTGCCAGCATAGGACAGGTGTCCTACAATGAGCAGTTCTTC. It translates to CASIGQVSYNEQFF.

CDR3 in DNA: TGTGCCAGCAGGGCTACCCCCCACAATGAGCAGTTCTTC. This sequence encodes CASRATPHNEQFF. This chain links TRBV5-5 with TRBJ2-1, with no clear D. Trimming pared 5 bases from V and 5 bases from J, leaving 11 bases between. The CDR3 has 13 residues. Germline-derived CDR1 and CDR2 are SGHKS and YYEKEE (reference sequence).

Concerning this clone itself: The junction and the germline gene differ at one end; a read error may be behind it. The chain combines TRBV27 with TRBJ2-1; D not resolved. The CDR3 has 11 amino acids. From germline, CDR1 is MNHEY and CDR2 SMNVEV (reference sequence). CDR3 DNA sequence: TGTGCCAGCAGCTTATGGAATGAGCAGTTCTTC. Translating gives CASSLWNEQFF.

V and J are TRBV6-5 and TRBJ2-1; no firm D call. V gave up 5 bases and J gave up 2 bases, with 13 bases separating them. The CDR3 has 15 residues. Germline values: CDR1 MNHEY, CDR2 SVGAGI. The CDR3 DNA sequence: TGTGCCAGCAGTGCGACGGGTTTCCCCTACAATGAGCAGTTCTTC. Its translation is CASSATGFPYNEQFF.

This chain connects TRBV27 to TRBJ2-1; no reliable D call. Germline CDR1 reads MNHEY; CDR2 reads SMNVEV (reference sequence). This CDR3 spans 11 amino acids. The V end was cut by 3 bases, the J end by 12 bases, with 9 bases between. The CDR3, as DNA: TGTGCCAGCAGTTTGGGCCGGGCGCAGTTCTTC. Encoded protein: CASSLGRAQFF.

The CDR3 coding sequence is TGTGCCAGCAAGTTATCACTAGCGCCCTATCAAGAGACCCAGTACTTC. Amino acids: CASKLSLAPYQETQYF. J is TRBJ2-5 and V is TRBV6-6, with 7 positions matching TRBD2. The V segment lost 7 bases and the J segment 2 bases; nucleotides outside the gene matches: 13. The CDR3 has 16 amino acids. Germline-derived CDR1 and CDR2 are MNHNY and SVGAGI (reference sequence).

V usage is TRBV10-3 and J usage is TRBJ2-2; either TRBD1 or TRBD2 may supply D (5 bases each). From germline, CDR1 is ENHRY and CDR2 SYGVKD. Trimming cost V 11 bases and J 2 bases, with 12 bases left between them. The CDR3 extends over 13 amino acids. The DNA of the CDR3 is TGTGCCCACAAGAGGGGAAACACCGGGGAGCTGTTTTTT. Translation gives CAHKRGNTGELFF.

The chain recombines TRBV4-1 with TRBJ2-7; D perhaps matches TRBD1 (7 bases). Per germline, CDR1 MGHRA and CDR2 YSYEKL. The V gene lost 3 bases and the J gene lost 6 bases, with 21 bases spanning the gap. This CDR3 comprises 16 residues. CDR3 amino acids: CASSHSWLQGGGEQYF. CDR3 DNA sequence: TGCGCCAGCAGCCACAGTTGGCTTCAGGGGGGCGGCGAGCAGTACTTC.

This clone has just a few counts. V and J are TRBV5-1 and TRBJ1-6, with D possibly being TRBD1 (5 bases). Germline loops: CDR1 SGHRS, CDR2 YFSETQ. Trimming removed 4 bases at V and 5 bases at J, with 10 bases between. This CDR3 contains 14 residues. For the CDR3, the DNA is TGCGCCAGCAGCCCCGGACATGATAATTCACCCCTCCACTTT. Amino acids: CASSPGHDNSPLHF.

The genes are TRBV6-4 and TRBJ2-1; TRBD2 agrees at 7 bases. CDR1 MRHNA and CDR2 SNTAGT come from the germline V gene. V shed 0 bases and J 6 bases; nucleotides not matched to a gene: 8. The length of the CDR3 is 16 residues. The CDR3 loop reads CASSDSFQGGGNEQFF. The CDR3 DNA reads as TGTGCCAGCAGTGACTCGTTCCAGGGCGGGGGCAATGAGCAGTTCTTC.

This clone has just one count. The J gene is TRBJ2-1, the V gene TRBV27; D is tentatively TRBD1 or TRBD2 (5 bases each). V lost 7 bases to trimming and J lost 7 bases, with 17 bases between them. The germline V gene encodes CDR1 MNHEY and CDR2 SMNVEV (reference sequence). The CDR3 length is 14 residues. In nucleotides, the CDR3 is TGTGCCAGCAACCCCCCGGGACGCGGAAATGAGCAGTTCTTC. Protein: CASNPPGRGNEQFF.

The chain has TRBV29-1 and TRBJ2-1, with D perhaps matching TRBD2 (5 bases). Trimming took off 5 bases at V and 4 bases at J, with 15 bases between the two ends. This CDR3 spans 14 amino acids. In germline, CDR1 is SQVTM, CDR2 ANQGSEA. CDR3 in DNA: TGCAGCGTTAATAGCCCAGACTATTACAATGAGCAGTTCTTC. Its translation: CSVNSPDYYNEQFF.